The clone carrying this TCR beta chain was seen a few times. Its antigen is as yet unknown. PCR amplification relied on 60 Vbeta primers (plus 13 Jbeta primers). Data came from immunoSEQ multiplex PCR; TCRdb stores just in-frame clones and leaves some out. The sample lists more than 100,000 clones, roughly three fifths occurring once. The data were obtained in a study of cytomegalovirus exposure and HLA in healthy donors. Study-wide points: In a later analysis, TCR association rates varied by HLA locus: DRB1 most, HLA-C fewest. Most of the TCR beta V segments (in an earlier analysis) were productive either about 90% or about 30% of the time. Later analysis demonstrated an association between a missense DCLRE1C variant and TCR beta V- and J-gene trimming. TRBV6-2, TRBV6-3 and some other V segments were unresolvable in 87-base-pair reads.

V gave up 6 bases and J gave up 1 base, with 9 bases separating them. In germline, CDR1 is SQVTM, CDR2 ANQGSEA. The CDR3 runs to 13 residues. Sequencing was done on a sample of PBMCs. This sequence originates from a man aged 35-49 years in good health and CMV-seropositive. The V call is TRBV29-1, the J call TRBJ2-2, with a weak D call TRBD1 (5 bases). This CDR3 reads CSVKTVNTGELFF. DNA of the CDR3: TGCAGCGTGAAGACAGTGAACACCGGGGAGCTGTTTTTT.